This is a list of T cell receptor beta chains from one sample in a study of blood T cell repertoires in COVID-19. Sequenced by immunoSEQ multiplex PCR; TCRdb stores in-frame clones only, minus some. The table has around 120,000 clones, approximately 90% seen once. The sequencing sample was made of peripheral blood. These receptors all come from a human donor with active COVID-19. The donor label of this sample is uncertain. Both conserved end residues are trimmed from each CDR3.

CDR3 protein	V gene	J gene	CDR3 length
ASSLDGVPGETQY	TRBV27	TRBJ2-5	13
ASSFRGSLPDTQY	TRBV5-1	TRBJ2-3	13
ASSLRGNTGELF	TRBV5-4	TRBJ2-2	12
ASSLGLNTGELF	TRBV7-8	TRBJ2-2	12
ASSFIGQGGTDTQY	TRBV27	TRBJ2-3	14
ASHRDRGLNEQF	TRBV18	TRBJ2-1	12
ASSSPGQETFYGYT	TRBV6-2/TRBV6-3	TRBJ1-2	14
ASRVRTTDGNTIY	TRBV7-2	TRBJ1-3	13
ASSYRPTGYADTQY	TRBV6-2/TRBV6-3	TRBJ2-3	14
ASRSGGRNTGELF	TRBV3-1/TRBV3-2	TRBJ2-2	13
ASSFSPQETQY	TRBV5-1	TRBJ2-5	11
ASSVQQGGNTIY	TRBV5-1	TRBJ1-3	12
ASSLKSGSVTDTQY	TRBV5-4	TRBJ2-3	14
ASRLRPSGSRGELF	TRBV11-2	TRBJ2-2	14